Shown below are 5 T cell receptor beta chains from a single sample sequenced in a study of blood T cell repertoires in COVID-19. The protocol was immunoSEQ multiplex PCR, while the TCRdb copy is restricted to in-frame clones and leaves out a portion. Found here are about 440,000 clones, 70% to 90% of them singletons; the top ten hold 10% to 15%. Specimen: peripheral blood. These TCRs come from a woman between 45 and 65 years old with COVID-19, enrolled during active disease.

This clone turned up a few times. CDR3 DNA: TGCGCCAGCAGCCGAGGGACAGGGCTTTATGGCTACACCTTC. It encodes CASSRGTGLYGYTF. The rearrangement links TRBV4-1 to TRBJ1-2, with TRBD1 matching 9 bases. Trimming at V came to 4 bases and at J to 5 bases, leaving 5 bases not matched to a gene. The CDR3 is made up of 14 amino acids. Germline V gene data show CDR1 as MGHRA and CDR2 as YSYEKL.

The chain employs TRBV21-1 and TRBJ1-5. TRBV21-1 is labeled a pseudogene. The CDR3 runs 12 residues. The CDR3 DNA reads TGTGCCAGCAGCCCCCGAAAGCAACCCCAGCATTTT. Its translation is CASSPRKQPQHF.

This clone was recorded once. This chain links TRBV5-1 with TRBJ2-3; the match to TRBD2 covers 9 bases. The germline V gene has CDR1 SGHRS and CDR2 YFSETQ. Unmatched junction bases numbered 7, after V lost 4 bases and J lost 4 bases. The CDR3 loop spans 15 amino acids. CDR3 coding DNA: TGCGCCAGCAGCATACCTAGCGGGGAGGCAGATACGCAGTATTTT. It specifies CASSIPSGEADTQYF.

The J gene is TRBJ2-7, the V gene TRBV28, with 9 bases matching TRBD1. Germline V gives CDR1 MDHEN, CDR2 SYDVKM. The CDR3 has 16 residues. After removal of 6 bases from V and 2 bases from J, the junction contained 11 bases not matched to a gene. CDR3 bases: TGTGCCAGCAGGAGACGCGGACAGGGGTATCCCTACGAGCAGTACTTC. Amino acid sequence: CASRRRGQGYPYEQYF.

V usage is TRBV7-9 and J usage is TRBJ2-2; maybe TRBD1 (6 bases). V was cut by 4 bases and J by 8 bases, with 14 bases left in between. Germline V gene lookup returns CDR1 SEHNR and CDR2 FQNEAQ (reference sequence). This CDR3 comprises 14 residues. The CDR3 DNA is TGTGCCAGCAGCTCCAGGGGAGCAAGGGGGGAGCTGTTTTTT. Its protein product is CASSSRGARGELFF.